The 8 T cell receptor beta chains below come from one sample, sequenced in a study of technical replicates of blood from a handful of donors. Method: immunoSEQ multiplex PCR; TCRdb's copy keeps in-frame clones and lacks some. The sample contains about 80,000 clones, 95% to 98% of which appear only once. Sequencing was done on a sample of T cells isolated from PBMCs. These receptors all come from a human donor in good health.

The chain has TRBV9 and TRBJ2-1; 9 bases align to TRBD2. The trim removed 2 bases at V and 4 bases at J, leaving 7 bases unmatched. CDR1 and CDR2 from the germline V gene are SGDLS and YYNGEE. CDR3 length equals 16 residues. The CDR3 is CASSVDLAGLYNEQFF. CDR3 DNA: TGTGCCAGCAGCGTCGACCTAGCGGGGCTATACAATGAGCAGTTCTTC.

This clone is a singleton in its sample. The chain recombines TRBV5-4 with TRBJ2-7; TRBD1 matches at 9 bases. CDR3 size: 14 residues. V trimming: 4 bases; J trimming: 5 bases; junction bases outside the gene matches: 7. Per the germline V gene, CDR1 is SGHNT and CDR2 is YYREEE (reference sequence). The DNA for the CDR3 is TGTGCCAGCAGCGTAGGGACAGGGTGGCACGAGCAGTACTTC. This sequence encodes CASSVGTGWHEQYF.

This chain joins TRBV6-6 and TRBJ2-1; the D is unclear. The CDR3 is 12 amino acids. V shed 3 bases and J shed 4 bases, with 4 bases lying between them. CDR1 is MNHNY, CDR2 SVGAGI, per germline (reference sequence). CDR3 sequence reads: CASSYVYNEQFF. Written as DNA, the CDR3 is TGTGCCAGCAGTTATGTATACAATGAGCAGTTCTTC.

V usage is TRBV7-9 and J usage is TRBJ2-7; D might be TRBD1 (6 bases). CDR3 length: 11 residues. Germline V gene sequence: CDR1 SEHNR, CDR2 FQNEAQ (reference sequence). V was pared by 1 base and J by 10 bases, with 8 bases between. In nucleotides, the CDR3 is TGTGCCAGCAGCTTAGAGGGACAACAGTACTTC. Amino acids: CASSLEGQQYF.

This chain uses TRBV18 with TRBJ2-7, with 11 nucleotides matching TRBD2. The junction had 4 bases not matched to a gene; V was cut back by 3 bases and J by 6 bases. The CDR3 is 14 residues long. Germline CDR1 reads KGHSH; CDR2 reads LQKENI. CDR3: CASSPSGRAGEQYF. The CDR3 coding sequence is TGTGCCAGCTCACCTAGCGGGAGGGCCGGCGAGCAGTACTTC.

The chain recombines TRBV7-6 with TRBJ2-1; no clear D gene. Germline CDR1 SGHVS, CDR2 FNYEAQ. V lost 8 bases and J lost 5, with 13 bases in between. The CDR3 runs to 13 residues. The chain's CDR3 is CASLSLGHNEQFF. CDR3 in DNA: TGTGCCAGCTTGTCTTTGGGCCACAATGAGCAGTTCTTC.

The V call is TRBV21-1, the J call TRBJ1-4; the table assigns TRBD1, which was not confirmed against the DNA. TRBV21-1 is assigned pseudogene status. The CDR3 contains 13 residues. In nucleotides, the CDR3 is TGTGCCAGACCTACAGGGCCCAATGAAAAACTGTTTTTT. Translated: CARPTGPNEKLFF.

The gene calls are TRBV9 and TRBJ2-1, with D tentatively TRBD1 (6 bases). V gave up 1 base and J gave up 5 bases, with 13 bases separating them. The CDR3 loop spans 15 amino acids. Germline V lookup: CDR1 SGDLS, CDR2 YYNGEE. CDR3 sequence (DNA): TGTGCCAGCAGCGTAAGCAGGGGAGCGGACAATGAGCAGTTCTTC. This translates into CASSVSRGADNEQFF.